This passage covers 22 T cell receptor beta chains from one sample sequenced in a study of blood T cell repertoires in COVID-19. Sequenced by immunoSEQ multiplex PCR; TCRdb stores in-frame clones only, minus some. The repertoire consists of 59,000 or so clones, with around 81% occurring once and the leading ten covering 5.5% to 7.5%. Sequencing was carried out using peripheral blood. The source of these receptors is a man aged 60 to 75 with acute or convalescent COVID-19.

The V and J genes are TRBV9 and TRBJ2-1; 8 bases align to TRBD2. V gave up 0 bases and J gave up 2 bases; unmatched junction bases: 1. The CDR3 loop spans 15 amino acids. Looked up from germline, CDR1 is SGDLS and CDR2 is YYNGEE. CDR3 bases: TGTGCCAGCAGCGTAGTAGCGGGGCCCTACAATGAGCAGTTCTTC. Translated: CASSVVAGPYNEQFF.

This clone has just a few counts. Germline and junction disagree at one end, which may indicate a read error. The rearrangement uses TRBV7-7 and TRBJ2-5; the match to TRBD1 covers 8 bases. The length of the CDR3 is 13 residues. Germline V gene sequence: CDR1 SSHAT, CDR2 FNYEAQ (reference sequence). CDR3 in DNA: TGTGCTAGCAGTGGACAGGGTTGGGAGACCCAGTACTTC. It translates to CASSGQGWETQYF.

The rearrangement links TRBV2 to TRBJ2-4; 7 positions match TRBD1. V lost 6 bases to trimming and J lost 6 bases; unmatched junction nucleotides: 11. The CDR3 covers 15 residues. The V gene's germline CDR1 is SNHLY and CDR2 FYNNEI. DNA of the CDR3: TGTGCCAGCAGAAGAGAGTTGGGACAGAGAAACATTCAGTACTTC. Translation: CASRRELGQRNIQYF. Supplemented by reference TRBV2 and TRBJ2-4, the full variable domain reads EPEVTQTPSHQVTQMGQEVILRCVPISNHLYFYWYRQILGQKVEFLVSFYNNEISEKSEIFDDQFSVERPDGSNFTLKIRSTKLEDSAMYFCASRRELGQRNIQYFGAGTRLSVL.

This chain links TRBV7-9 with TRBJ2-7; 7 bases match TRBD1. V shed 4 bases, J shed 4 bases, and the junction held 10 bases outside the gene matches. Germline CDR1 SEHNR, CDR2 FQNEAQ (reference sequence). The CDR3 sequence is 15 residues long. Here the CDR3 reads CASSSYTGTAYEQYF. Here the CDR3 DNA reads TGTGCCAGCAGCTCATACACCGGGACAGCTTACGAGCAGTACTTC.

The rearrangement uses TRBV10-3 and TRBJ1-1; TRBD1 agrees at 9 bases. CDR1 and CDR2 from the germline V gene are ENHRY and SYGVKD. The CDR3 runs 15 residues. Trimming removed 8 bases from V and 4 bases from J; junction bases left unmatched: 11. The CDR3 region is CAIQPIPTGGTEAFF. In nucleotides, the CDR3 is TGTGCCATCCAGCCTATCCCGACAGGGGGCACTGAAGCTTTCTTT.

The chain couples TRBV29-1 to TRBJ1-4; 9 nucleotides line up with TRBD1. Germline V gene lookup returns CDR1 SQVTM and CDR2 ANQGSEA. The CDR3 runs to 14 residues. The V and J ends lost 7 bases and 7 bases, in that order; junction bases with no gene match: 10. CDR3 in DNA: TGCAGCGGAGGACCGGGACAGGGATCTGAAAAACTGTTTTTT. Translated: CSGGPGQGSEKLFF. The whole variable domain, remainder taken from reference TRBV29-1 and TRBJ1-4, is SAVISQKPSRDICQRGTSLTIQCQVDSQVTMMFWYRQQPGQSLTLIATANQGSEATYESGFVIDKFPISRPNLTFSTLTVSNMSPEDSSIYLCSGGPGQGSEKLFFGSGTQLSVL.

This clone was detected a few times. V usage is TRBV9 and J usage is TRBJ2-3; D perhaps matches TRBD2 (7 bases). The germline gives CDR1 SGDLS, CDR2 YYNGEE. The CDR3 is 15 residues long. V was shortened by 4 bases and J by 3 bases, with 15 bases between the two germline ends. The CDR3 protein is CASSPIGGTTDTQYF. The CDR3 region has the DNA TGTGCCAGCAGCCCTATCGGGGGGACAACAGATACGCAGTATTTT. Full variable domain (outside the CDR3, taken from reference TRBV9 and TRBJ2-3): DSGVTQTPKHLITATGQRVTLRCSPRSGDLSVYWYQQSLDQGLQFLIQYYNGEERAKGNILERFSAQQFPDLHSELNLSSLELGDSALYFCASSPIGGTTDTQYFGPGTRLTVL.

V and J are TRBV5-1 and TRBJ2-3, with D possibly being TRBD2 (6 bases). Between the trimmed V and J ends, which lost 4 bases and 3 bases, there was a span of 15 bases. The CDR3 has 15 amino acids. The V gene's germline CDR1 is SGHRS and CDR2 YFSETQ. The CDR3 spells CASSPGGGVTDTQYF. The CDR3 DNA is TGCGCCAGCAGCCCCGGTGGAGGGGTAACAGATACGCAGTATTTT.

The chain couples TRBV2 to TRBJ2-3; TRBD2 is a possible D gene (5 bases). From germline, CDR1 is SNHLY and CDR2 FYNNEI. This CDR3 contains 15 residues. Trimming cost V 4 bases and J 1 base, with 12 bases left between them. As DNA, the CDR3 is TGTGCCAGCAGTGCGGAGGCTCGGGGCACAGATACGCAGTATTTT. It specifies CASSAEARGTDTQYF. The full variable domain, with the rest looked up from reference TRBV2 and TRBJ2-3, is EPEVTQTPSHQVTQMGQEVILRCVPISNHLYFYWYRQILGQKVEFLVSFYNNEISEKSEIFDDQFSVERPDGSNFTLKIRSTKLEDSAMYFCASSAEARGTDTQYFGPGTRLTVL.

V usage is TRBV7-8 and J usage is TRBJ2-6; perhaps TRBD2 as D (5 bases). The CDR3 consists of 17 residues. Trimming took 6 bases from V and 0 from J, leaving 15 bases between them. Germline-derived CDR1 and CDR2 are SGHVS and FQNEAQ. CDR3 protein: CASSAPRRFSGANVLTF. CDR3 bases: TGTGCCAGCAGTGCCCCGCGGAGGTTCTCTGGGGCCAACGTCCTGACTTTC.

The genes are TRBV10-2 and TRBJ1-2, with 10 bases that match TRBD1. V gave up 6 bases and J gave up 7 bases; unmatched junction bases: 2. This CDR3 comprises 12 residues. Germline loops: CDR1 WSHSY, CDR2 SAAADI. This chain's CDR3 is CASRGQGLGYTF. The CDR3 nucleotides are TGCGCCAGCAGGGGACAGGGGCTTGGCTACACCTTC.

The chain carries TRBV15 and TRBJ2-1; TRBD1 aligns across 8 bases. CDR1 and CDR2 (germline): LNHNV, YYDKDF (reference sequence). J lost 7 bases, V lost 6 bases, and 8 bases had no gene match. CDR3 length: 14 amino acids. DNA of the CDR3: TGTGCCACCAGGCGCGGACAGGGAACGAATGAGCAGTTCTTC. It specifies CATRRGQGTNEQFF.

This chain connects TRBV19 to TRBJ2-7, with 8 bases lining up with TRBD1. The V gene's germline CDR1 is LNHDA and CDR2 SQIVND (reference sequence). The junction had 5 bases not matched to a gene; V was cut back by 4 bases and J by 6 bases. CDR3 length equals 13 residues. CDR3: CASSRGQGREQYF. The DNA for the CDR3 is TGTGCCAGTAGTAGAGGACAGGGACGCGAGCAGTACTTC.

This chain links TRBV27 with TRBJ1-2; 7 bases align to TRBD1. CDR1 MNHEY and CDR2 SMNVEV come from the germline V gene (reference sequence). V lost 5 bases and J lost 0; bases outside the gene matches: 3. The CDR3 has 14 amino acids. CDR3: CASSRDRANYGYTF. The CDR3 DNA reads TGTGCCAGCAGTCGGGACAGAGCTAACTATGGCTACACCTTC.

The V and J genes are TRBV3-1 (or the pseudogene TRBV3-2) and TRBJ1-2; the D gene is possibly TRBD1 (6 bases). Germline V gene lookup returns CDR1 LGHDT and CDR2 YNNKEL (reference sequence). Trimming pared 4 bases from V and 5 bases from J, leaving 20 bases between. CDR3 length: 16 amino acids. In nucleotides, the CDR3 is TGTGCCAGCAGCCGAATCTCCGCCGGGACATTGTATGGCTACACCTTC. Encoded protein: CASSRISAGTLYGYTF.

This chain links TRBV13 with TRBJ2-1; TRBD1 matches at 9 bases. The CDR3 sequence is 16 residues long. V gave up 4 bases and J gave up 6 bases; unmatched junction bases: 10. CDR1 and CDR2 (germline): PRHDT, FYEKMQ (reference sequence). CDR3 region: CASSSGTGRLGNEQFF. Here the CDR3 DNA reads TGTGCCAGCAGCTCTGGGACAGGGAGGCTTGGCAATGAGCAGTTCTTC.

This chain's CDR3 is CASSQDGLNTEAFF. CDR3 DNA: TGTGCCAGCAGCCAAGATGGGCTTAACACTGAAGCTTTCTTT. V is TRBV3-1 (or the pseudogene TRBV3-2) and J is TRBJ1-1; D gene unclear. The CDR3 contains 14 residues. V lost 0 bases and J 2 bases, leaving 7 bases between the germline ends. Germline values: CDR1 LGHDT, CDR2 YNNKEL (reference sequence).

The V call is TRBV5-4, the J call TRBJ2-5; 8 nucleotides agree with TRBD2. This CDR3 has 17 residues. Germline-derived CDR1 and CDR2 are SGHNT and YYREEE (reference sequence). V shed 3 bases, J shed 1 base, and the junction held 11 bases outside the gene matches. CDR3 region: CASSSGGLAGLQETQYF. The CDR3 nucleotides read TGTGCCAGCAGCTCGGGGGGCTTAGCGGGGCTCCAAGAGACCCAGTACTTC.

The J gene is TRBJ1-3, the V gene TRBV19; D remains ambiguous. Germline lookup yields CDR1 LNHDA and CDR2 SQIVND (reference sequence). The CDR3 runs 13 residues. Trimming took off 0 bases at V and 4 bases at J, with 4 bases between the two ends. As DNA, the CDR3 is TGTGCCAGTAGTATAGATCTGGGAAACACCATATATTTT. It codes for CASSIDLGNTIYF.

The chain couples TRBV9 to TRBJ1-4; no definite D call. CDR1 is SGDLS, CDR2 YYNGEE, per germline. CDR3 length: 17 amino acids. With 0 bases removed from V and 4 bases from J, the gap between germline ends came to 16 bases. The CDR3 loop reads CASSVGRTWRDNEKLFF. DNA for the CDR3: TGTGCCAGCAGCGTAGGACGGACTTGGCGGGATAATGAAAAACTGTTTTTT. The full variable domain, in which reference TRBV9 and TRBJ1-4 provide the parts outside the CDR3, is DSGVTQTPKHLITATGQRVTLRCSPRSGDLSVYWYQQSLDQGLQFLIQYYNGEERAKGNILERFSAQQFPDLHSELNLSSLELGDSALYFCASSVGRTWRDNEKLFFGSGTQLSVL.

Many counts were recorded for this clone. The V gene is TRBV7-3, the J gene TRBJ2-2; 8 nucleotides line up with TRBD2. This CDR3 has 16 residues. Germline V gene lookup returns CDR1 SGHTA and CDR2 FQGTGA. Trimming at V came to 5 bases and at J to 7 bases, leaving 12 bases not matched to a gene. The CDR3 spells CASSPFRGGLGGELFF. CDR3 sequence (DNA): TGTGCCAGCAGCCCCTTCCGGGGGGGCCTCGGCGGGGAGCTGTTTTTT. The full variable domain, with the rest looked up from reference TRBV7-3 and TRBJ2-2, is GAGVSQTPSNKVTEKGKYVELRCDPISGHTALYWYRQSLGQGPEFLIYFQGTGAADDSGLPNDRFFAVRPEGSVSTLKIQRTERGDSAVYLCASSPFRGGLGGELFFGEGSRLTVL.

The genes are TRBV7-3 and TRBJ2-5; the match to TRBD1 covers 7 bases. CDR3 length equals 16 residues. The junction had 10 bases not matched to a gene; V was cut back by 1 base and J by 5 bases. Germline CDR1 and CDR2: SGHTA and FQGTGA. Written as DNA, the CDR3 is TGTGCCAGCAGCTTAAATCCAAACAGGGGCGGCGAGACCCAGTACTTC. Amino acid sequence: CASSLNPNRGGETQYF.